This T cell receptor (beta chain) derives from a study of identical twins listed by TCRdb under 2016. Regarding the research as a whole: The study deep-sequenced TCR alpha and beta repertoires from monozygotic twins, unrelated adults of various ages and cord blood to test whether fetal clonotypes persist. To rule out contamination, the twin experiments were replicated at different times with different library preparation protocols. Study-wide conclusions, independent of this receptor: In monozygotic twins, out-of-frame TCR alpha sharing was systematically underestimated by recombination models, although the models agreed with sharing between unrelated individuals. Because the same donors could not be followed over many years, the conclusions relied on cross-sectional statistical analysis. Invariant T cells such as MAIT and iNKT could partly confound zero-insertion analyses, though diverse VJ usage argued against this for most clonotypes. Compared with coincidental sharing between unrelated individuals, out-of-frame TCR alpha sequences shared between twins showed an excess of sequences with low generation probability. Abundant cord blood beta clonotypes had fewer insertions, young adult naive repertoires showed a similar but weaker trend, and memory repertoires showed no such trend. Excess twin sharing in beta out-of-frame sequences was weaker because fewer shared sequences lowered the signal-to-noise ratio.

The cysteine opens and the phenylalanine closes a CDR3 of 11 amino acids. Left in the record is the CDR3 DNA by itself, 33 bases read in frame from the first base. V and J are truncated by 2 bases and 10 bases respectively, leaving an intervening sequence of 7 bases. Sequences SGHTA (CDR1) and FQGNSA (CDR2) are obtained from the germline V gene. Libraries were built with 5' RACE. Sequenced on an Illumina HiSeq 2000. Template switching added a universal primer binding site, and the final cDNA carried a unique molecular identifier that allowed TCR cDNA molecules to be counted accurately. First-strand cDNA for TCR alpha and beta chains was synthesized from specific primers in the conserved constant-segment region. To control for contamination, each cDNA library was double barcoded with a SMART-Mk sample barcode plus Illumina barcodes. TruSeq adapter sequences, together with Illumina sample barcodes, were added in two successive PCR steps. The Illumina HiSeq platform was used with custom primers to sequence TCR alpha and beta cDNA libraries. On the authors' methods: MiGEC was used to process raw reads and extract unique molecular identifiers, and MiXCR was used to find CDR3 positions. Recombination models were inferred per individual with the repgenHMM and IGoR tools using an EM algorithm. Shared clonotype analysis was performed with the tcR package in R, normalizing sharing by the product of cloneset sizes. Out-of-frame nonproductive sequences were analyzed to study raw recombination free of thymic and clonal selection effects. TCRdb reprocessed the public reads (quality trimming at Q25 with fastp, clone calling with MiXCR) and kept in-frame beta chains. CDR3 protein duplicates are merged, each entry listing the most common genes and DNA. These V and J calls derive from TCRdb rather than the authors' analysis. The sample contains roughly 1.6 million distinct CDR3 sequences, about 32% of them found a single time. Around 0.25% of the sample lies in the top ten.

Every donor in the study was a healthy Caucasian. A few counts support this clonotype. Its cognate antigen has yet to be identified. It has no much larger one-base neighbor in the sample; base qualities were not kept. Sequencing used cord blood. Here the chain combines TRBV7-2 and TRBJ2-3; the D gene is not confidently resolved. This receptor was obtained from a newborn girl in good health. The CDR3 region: CASSLLPAQYF. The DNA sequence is TGTGCCAGCAGCTTATTGCCTGCGCAGTATTTT.